This T cell receptor (beta chain) derives from a study of T-cell memory formation after mild COVID-19 (dated by TCRdb to the early 2020s). Background on the whole study: TCR sequence clusters from the two donors were found to be largely donor specific. Longitudinal TCRalpha and TCRbeta repertoire sequencing tracked T-cell clones expanding and contracting after mild COVID-19 in a couple of donors. Two young, previously healthy adult volunteers made up the cohort, one male and one female.

The sequencer was an Illumina NovaSeq 6000. Using 5'RACE with constant-segment primers, TCRalpha and TCRbeta cDNA libraries were constructed, with sample barcodes and unique molecular identifiers added in the process. RNA was extracted from every sample with Trizol reagent. The libraries were amplified in two PCR steps, and the second step added a second sample barcode and Illumina TruSeq adapters. Sequencing of libraries was performed on an Illumina NovaSeq with 2 x 150 bp paired-end reads. Concerning the study's data processing: With migec v1.2.7, reads were demultiplexed and then collapsed into UMI-guided consensus sequences. Using mixcr v2.1.11, UMI consensuses were aligned to TRA and TRB V and J templates and then assembled into clonotypes. Clonotypes were classified as expanded or contracted when called significant by both edgeR and NoisET, with noise models trained on biological replicates. For edgeR calls, the thresholds were a false discovery rate-adjusted p below 0.01 and a log2 fold-change of 1. PCA with hierarchical clustering of max-normalized trajectories of the 1000 most abundant clonotypes was used as exploratory dynamics analysis. Separately sequenced CD4+ and CD8+ repertoires were used to assign the CD4 or CD8 phenotype of responding clones. TCRdb applied fastp at Q25 and MiXCR to the public reads, then kept only in-frame beta chains. Every entry covers one CDR3 protein and lists the most common genes and DNA from its rows. The V and J calls shown here were made by TCRdb, not taken from the authors' results. Within this sample are 250,000 to 300,000 distinct CDR3 sequences, with 15% to 20% of them counted one time only. Over 20% of the sample lies in the top ten.

PBMCs were isolated by Ficoll-Paque density gradient centrifugation. This clonotype turned up a few times. There is no known antigen for this receptor. Base qualities are not recorded, but no much larger clone differs from it by a single base. What the authors observed across the whole study: Only a couple of mild cases were covered by the study, and larger cohorts that include severe cases with pre-infection samples were considered necessary. Clones contracting from day 15 to 85 had balanced CD4/CD8 phenotypes, while a second wave expanding from day 15 to 37 was biased towards CD4+. Some responding clones were detected in pre-infection memory, suggesting pre-existing cross-reactive memory T cells joined the SARS-CoV-2 response. SARS-CoV-2 specificity was not confirmed for the second-wave clones peaking on day 37. Contracting CD4+ clones were found mainly in CM and EM memory subsets, while CD8+ clones were enriched in EMRA.

Sequenced: PBMCs or a T cell subset sorted from them (not recorded which). The TCR sequence derives from a man aged 18 to 29 who had mild COVID-19 (a few samples of this study predate the infection). The sample titles of this study are shuffled in the database, so cell type and time point are left out; the donor was told from shared clones.

The nucleotide sequence reads TGTGCCAGCAGTTTGGGGATCCCTTGGGAACCCGGGGAGCTGTTTTTT. This gives the protein CASSLGIPWEPGELFF. The rearranged segments are TRBV6-2 or TRBV6-3 and TRBJ2-2, with the D gene too uncertain to name. CDR3 length: 16 amino acids, cysteine to phenylalanine. Of all the DNA, just the CDR3 is kept, 48 bases in frame from base 1. As encoded in the germline V gene, CDR1 is MNHEY while CDR2 is SVGEGT. V drops 4 bases and J drops 6 bases, leaving 18 bases in between.